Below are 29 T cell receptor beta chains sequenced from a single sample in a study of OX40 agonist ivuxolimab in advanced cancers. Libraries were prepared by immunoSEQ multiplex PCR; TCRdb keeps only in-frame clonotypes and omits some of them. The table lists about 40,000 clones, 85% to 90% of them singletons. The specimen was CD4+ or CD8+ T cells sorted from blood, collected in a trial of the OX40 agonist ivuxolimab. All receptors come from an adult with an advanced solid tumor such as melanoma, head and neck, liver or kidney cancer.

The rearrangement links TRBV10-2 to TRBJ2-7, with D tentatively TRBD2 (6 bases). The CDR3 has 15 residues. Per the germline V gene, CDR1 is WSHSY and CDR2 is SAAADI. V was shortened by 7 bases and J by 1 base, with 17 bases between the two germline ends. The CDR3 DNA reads TGCGCCAGCAACCCCGGGACCCGGGGGTCCTACGAGCAGTACTTC. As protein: CASNPGTRGSYEQYF.

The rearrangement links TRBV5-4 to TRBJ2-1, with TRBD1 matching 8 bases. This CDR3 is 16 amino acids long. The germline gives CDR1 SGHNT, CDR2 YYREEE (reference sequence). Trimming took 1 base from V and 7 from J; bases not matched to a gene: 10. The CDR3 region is CASSLRGGTGGNEQFF. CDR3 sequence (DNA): TGTGCCAGCAGCTTGAGAGGCGGGACAGGCGGAAATGAGCAGTTCTTC.

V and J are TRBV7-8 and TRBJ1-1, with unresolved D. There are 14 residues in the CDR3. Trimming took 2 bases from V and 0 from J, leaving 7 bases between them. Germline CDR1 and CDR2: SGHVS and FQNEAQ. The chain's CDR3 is CASSLTAMNTEAFF. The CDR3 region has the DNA TGTGCCAGCAGCTTAACAGCCATGAACACTGAAGCTTTCTTT.

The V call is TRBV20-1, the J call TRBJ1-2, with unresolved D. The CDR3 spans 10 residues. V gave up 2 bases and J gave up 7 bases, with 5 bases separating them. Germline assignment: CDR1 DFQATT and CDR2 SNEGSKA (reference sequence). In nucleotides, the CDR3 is TGCAGTGCTAGACCTATTGGCTACACCTTC. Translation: CSARPIGYTF.

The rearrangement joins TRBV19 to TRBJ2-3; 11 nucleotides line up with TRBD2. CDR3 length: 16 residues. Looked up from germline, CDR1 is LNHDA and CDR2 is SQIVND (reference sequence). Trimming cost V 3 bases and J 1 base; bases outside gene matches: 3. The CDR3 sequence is CASSIRLAGRTDTQYF. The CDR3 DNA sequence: TGTGCCAGTAGTATCCGACTAGCGGGACGCACAGATACGCAGTATTTT.

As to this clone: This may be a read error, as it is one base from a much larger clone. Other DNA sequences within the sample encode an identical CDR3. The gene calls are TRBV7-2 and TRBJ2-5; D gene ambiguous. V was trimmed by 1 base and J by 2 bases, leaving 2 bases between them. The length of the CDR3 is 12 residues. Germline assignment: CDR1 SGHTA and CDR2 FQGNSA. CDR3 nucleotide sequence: TGTGCCAGCAGCTTAGTGCAAGAGACCCAGTACTTC. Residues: CASSLVQETQYF.

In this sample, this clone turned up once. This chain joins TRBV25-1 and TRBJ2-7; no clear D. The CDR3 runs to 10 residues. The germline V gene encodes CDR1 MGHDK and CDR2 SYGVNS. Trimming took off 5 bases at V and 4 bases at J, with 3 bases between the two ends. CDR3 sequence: CASSSYEQYF. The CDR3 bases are TGTGCCAGCAGTTCTTACGAGCAGTACTTC.

Here the CDR3 DNA reads TGTGCCAGCAGTTACGCATGGGGGAGCTCCTACGAGCAGTACTTC. This codes for CASSYAWGSSYEQYF. The rearrangement links TRBV6-6 to TRBJ2-7, with D possibly called TRBD1 or TRBD2 (5 bases each). Trimming pared 2 bases from V and 0 bases from J, leaving 11 bases between. The CDR3 sequence is 15 residues long. Per the germline V gene, CDR1 is MNHNY and CDR2 is SVGAGI (reference sequence).

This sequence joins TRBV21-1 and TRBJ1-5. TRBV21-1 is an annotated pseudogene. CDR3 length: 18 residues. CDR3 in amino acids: CASSKNNVGVEKNQPQHF. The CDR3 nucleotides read TGTGCCAGCAGCAAAAATAACGTTGGGGTCGAAAAGAATCAGCCCCAGCATTTT.

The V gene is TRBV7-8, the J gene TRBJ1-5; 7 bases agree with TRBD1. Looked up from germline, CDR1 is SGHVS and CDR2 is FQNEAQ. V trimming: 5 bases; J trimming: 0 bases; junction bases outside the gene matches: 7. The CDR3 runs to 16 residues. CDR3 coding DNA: TGTGCCAGCAGCCTGGGACAGAGATTTAGCAATCAGCCCCAGCATTTT. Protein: CASSLGQRFSNQPQHF.

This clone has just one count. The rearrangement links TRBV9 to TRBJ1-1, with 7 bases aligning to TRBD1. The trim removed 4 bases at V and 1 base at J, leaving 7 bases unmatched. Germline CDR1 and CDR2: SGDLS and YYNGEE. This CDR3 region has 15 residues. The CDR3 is CASSPGDRGNTEAFF. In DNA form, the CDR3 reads TGTGCCAGCAGCCCCGGGGACAGAGGGAACACTGAAGCTTTCTTT.

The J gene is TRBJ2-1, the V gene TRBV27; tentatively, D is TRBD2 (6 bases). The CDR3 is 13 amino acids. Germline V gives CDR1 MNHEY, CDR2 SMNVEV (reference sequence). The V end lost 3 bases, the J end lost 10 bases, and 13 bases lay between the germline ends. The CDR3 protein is CASSFNRRGEQFF. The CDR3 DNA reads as TGTGCCAGCAGTTTTAACAGGCGGGGAGAGCAGTTCTTC.

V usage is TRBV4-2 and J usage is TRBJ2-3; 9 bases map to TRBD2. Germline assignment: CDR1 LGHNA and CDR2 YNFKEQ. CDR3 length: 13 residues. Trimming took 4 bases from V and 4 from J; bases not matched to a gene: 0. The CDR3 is CASSRGRADTQYF. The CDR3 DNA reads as TGTGCCAGCAGCCGCGGGAGGGCAGATACGCAGTATTTT.

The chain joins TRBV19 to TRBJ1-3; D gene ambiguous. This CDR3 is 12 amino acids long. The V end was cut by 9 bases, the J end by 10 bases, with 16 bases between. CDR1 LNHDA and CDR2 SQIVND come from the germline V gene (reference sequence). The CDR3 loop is CASAAPTLTIYF. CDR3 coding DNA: TGTGCCAGCGCGGCCCCGACGTTGACCATATATTTT.

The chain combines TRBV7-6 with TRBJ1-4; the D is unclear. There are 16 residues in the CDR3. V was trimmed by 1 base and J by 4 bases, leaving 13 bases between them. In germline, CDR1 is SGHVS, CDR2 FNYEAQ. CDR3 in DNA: TGTGCCAGCAGCTTAGAGGCGGGGAACTTTAATGAAAAACTGTTTTTT. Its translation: CASSLEAGNFNEKLFF.

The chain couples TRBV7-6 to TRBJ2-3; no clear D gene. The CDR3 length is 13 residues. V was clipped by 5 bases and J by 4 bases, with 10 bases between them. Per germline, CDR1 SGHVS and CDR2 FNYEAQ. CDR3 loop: CASSPPTPDTQYF. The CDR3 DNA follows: TGTGCCAGCAGCCCACCCACCCCAGATACGCAGTATTTT. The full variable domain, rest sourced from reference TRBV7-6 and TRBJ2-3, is GAGVSQSPRYKVTKRGQDVALRCDPISGHVSLYWYRQALGQGPEFLTYFNYEAQQDKSGLPNDRFSAERPEGSISTLTIQRTEQRDSAMYRCASSPPTPDTQYFGPGTRLTVL.

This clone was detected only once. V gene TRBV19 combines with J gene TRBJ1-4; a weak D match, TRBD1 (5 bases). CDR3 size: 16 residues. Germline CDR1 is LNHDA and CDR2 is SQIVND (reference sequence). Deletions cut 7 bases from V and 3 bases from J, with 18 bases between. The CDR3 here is CASMPPERGPNEKLFF. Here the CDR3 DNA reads TGTGCCAGTATGCCCCCGGAACGGGGCCCTAATGAAAAACTGTTTTTT.

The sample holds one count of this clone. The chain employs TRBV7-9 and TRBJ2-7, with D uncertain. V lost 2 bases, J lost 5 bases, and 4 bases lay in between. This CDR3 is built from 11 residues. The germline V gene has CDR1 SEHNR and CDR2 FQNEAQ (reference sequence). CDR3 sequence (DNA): TGTGCCAGCAGCTTACTGGACGAGCAGTACTTC. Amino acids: CASSLLDEQYF.

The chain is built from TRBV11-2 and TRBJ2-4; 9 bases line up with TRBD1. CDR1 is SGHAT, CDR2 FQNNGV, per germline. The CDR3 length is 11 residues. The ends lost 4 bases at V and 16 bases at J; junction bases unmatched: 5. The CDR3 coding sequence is TGTGCCAGCAGCTCGGGACAGGGTTTCTACTTC. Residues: CASSSGQGFYF. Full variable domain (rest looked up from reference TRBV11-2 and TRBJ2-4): EAGVAQSPRYKIIEKRQSVAFWCNPISGHATLYWYQQILGQGPKLLIQFQNNGVVDDSQLPKDRFSAERLKGVDSTLKIQPAKLEDSAVYLCASSSGQGFYFGAGTRLSVL.

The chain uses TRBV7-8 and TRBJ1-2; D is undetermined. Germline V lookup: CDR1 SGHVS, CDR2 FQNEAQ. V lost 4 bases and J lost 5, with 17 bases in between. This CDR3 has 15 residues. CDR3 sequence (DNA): TGTGCCAGCAGCTACGAGGAAGGGTCTGGATATGGCTACACCTTC. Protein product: CASSYEEGSGYGYTF.

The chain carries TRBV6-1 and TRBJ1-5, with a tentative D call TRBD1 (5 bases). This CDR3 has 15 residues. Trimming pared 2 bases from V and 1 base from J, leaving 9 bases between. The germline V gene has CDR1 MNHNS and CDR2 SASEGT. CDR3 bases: TGTGCCAGCAGTGAATTCCCAGGGAGCAATCAGCCCCAGCATTTT. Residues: CASSEFPGSNQPQHF.

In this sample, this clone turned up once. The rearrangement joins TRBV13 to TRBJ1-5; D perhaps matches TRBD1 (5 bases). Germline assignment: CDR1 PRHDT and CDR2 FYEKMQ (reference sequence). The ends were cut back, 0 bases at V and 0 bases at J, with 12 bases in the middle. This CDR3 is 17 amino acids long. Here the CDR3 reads CASSLGRWGNSNQPQHF. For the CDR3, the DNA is TGTGCCAGCAGCTTAGGCCGTTGGGGGAATAGCAATCAGCCCCAGCATTTT.

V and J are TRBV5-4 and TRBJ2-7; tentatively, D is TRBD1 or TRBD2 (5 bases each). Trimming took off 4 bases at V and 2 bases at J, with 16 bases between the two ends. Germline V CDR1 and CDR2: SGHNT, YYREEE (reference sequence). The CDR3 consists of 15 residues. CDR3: CASSVSGRETYEQYF. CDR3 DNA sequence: TGTGCCAGCAGCGTATCAGGCAGGGAGACCTACGAGCAGTACTTC.

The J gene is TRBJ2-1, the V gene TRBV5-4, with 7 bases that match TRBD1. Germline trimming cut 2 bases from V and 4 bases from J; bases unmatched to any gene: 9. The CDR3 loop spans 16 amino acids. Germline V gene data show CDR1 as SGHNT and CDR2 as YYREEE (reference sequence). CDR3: CASSFPDRASYNEQFF. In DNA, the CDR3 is TGTGCCAGCAGCTTTCCAGACAGGGCCTCTTACAATGAGCAGTTCTTC.

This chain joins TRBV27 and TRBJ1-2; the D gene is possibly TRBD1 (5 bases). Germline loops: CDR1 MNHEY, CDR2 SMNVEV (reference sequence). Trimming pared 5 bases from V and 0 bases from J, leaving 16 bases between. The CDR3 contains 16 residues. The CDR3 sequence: CASSPRDRLANYGYTF. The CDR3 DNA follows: TGTGCCAGCAGTCCCCGGGACCGCCTAGCTAACTATGGCTACACCTTC.

CDR3 nucleotides: TGTGCCAGCAGTGACGGACAGCCAGGGAGGGCTAACTATGGCTACACCTTC. This encodes CASSDGQPGRANYGYTF. V usage is TRBV6-4 and J usage is TRBJ1-2, with a possible D match to TRBD1 (6 bases). The CDR3 is 17 residues long. Germline V gives CDR1 MRHNA, CDR2 SNTAGT. Deletions cut 2 bases from V and 0 bases from J, with 16 bases between.

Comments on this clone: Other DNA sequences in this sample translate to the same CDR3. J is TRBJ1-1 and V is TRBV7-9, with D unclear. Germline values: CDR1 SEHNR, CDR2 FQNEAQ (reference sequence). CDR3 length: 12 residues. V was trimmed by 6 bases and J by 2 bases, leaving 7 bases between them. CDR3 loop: CASSLLNTEAFF. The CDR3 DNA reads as TGTGCCAGCAGTCTACTTAACACTGAAGCTTTCTTT.

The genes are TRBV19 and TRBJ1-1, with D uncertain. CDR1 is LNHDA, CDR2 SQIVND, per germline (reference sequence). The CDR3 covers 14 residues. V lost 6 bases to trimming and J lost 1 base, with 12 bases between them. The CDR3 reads CASSIGFGNTEAFF. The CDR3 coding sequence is TGTGCCAGTAGCATCGGTTTTGGGAACACTGAAGCTTTCTTT. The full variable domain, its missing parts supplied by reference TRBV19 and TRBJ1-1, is DGGITQSPKYLFRKEGQNVTLSCEQNLNHDAMYWYRQDPGQGLRLIYYSQIVNDFQKGDIAEGYSVSREKKESFPLTVTSAQKNPTAFYLCASSIGFGNTEAFFGQGTRLTVV.

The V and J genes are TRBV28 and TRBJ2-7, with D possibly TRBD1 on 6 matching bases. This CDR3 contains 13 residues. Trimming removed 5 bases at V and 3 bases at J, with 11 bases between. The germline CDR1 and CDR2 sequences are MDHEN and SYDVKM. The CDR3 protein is CASSIGQNYEQYF. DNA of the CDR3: TGTGCCAGCAGTATCGGACAGAACTACGAGCAGTACTTC.